This TCR beta chain appears in the sequencing data of a study of OX40 agonist ivuxolimab in advanced cancers. Across the study: Patients took ivuxolimab, an agonistic anti-OX40 (CD134) antibody.

The repertoire was sequenced with immunoSEQ multiplex PCR; TCRdb's copy has only in-frame clones and lacks some. Of fewer than 50,000 clones listed, roughly nine tenths were seen once; the top ten hold about 52%. The CDR3 runs 15 residues. Germline CDR1 is KGHSH and CDR2 is LQKENI. Deletions cut 2 bases from V and 0 bases from J, with 8 bases between. As regards this clone: What it binds is unknown.

General study points: Within 6 weeks, CD4+ and CD8+ blood T cells expanded clonally at 0.1 to 3.0 mg/kg.

Blood got drawn at baseline, again on cycle 4 day 1, and then on cycle 7 day 1. This chain connects TRBV18 to TRBJ2-4; no clear D gene. The sequences come from CD4+ or CD8+ T cells sorted from blood, collected in a trial of the OX40 agonist ivuxolimab. The source is an adult with an advanced solid tumor such as melanoma, head and neck, liver or kidney cancer. The CDR3 reads CASSPSTTAKNIQYF. CDR3 nucleotides: TGTGCCAGCTCACCATCGACAACAGCCAAAAACATTCAGTACTTC.